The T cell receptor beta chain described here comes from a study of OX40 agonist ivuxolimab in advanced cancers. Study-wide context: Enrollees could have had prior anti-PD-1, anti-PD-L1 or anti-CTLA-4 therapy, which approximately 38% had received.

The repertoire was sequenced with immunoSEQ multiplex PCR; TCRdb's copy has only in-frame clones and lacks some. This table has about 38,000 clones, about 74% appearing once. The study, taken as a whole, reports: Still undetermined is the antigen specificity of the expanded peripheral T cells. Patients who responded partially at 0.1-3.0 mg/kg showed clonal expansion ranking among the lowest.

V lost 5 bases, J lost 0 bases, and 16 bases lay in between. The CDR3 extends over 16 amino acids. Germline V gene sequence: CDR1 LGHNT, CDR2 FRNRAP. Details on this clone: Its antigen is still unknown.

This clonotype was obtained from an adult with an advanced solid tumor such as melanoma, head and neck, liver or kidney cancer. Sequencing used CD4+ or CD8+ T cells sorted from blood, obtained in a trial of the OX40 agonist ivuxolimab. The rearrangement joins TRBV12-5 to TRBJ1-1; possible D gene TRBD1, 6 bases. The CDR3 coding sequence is TGTGCTAGTGGTCCCGACGGACAGATCATGAACACTGAAGCTTTCTTT. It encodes CASGPDGQIMNTEAFF.